The clone carrying this T cell receptor (beta chain) has at least ten counts. The antigen is unknown. This CDR3 has 15 residues. Trimming took 3 bases from V and 3 from J, leaving 14 bases between them. Germline CDR1 and CDR2: KGHDR and SFDVKD. The sample belongs to a study of spatial heterogeneity in lung cancer. On the study more broadly: Each time, sequencing found more beta-chain sequences than alpha-chain sequences.

Study-wide points: At resection, ubiquitous expanded tumor TCRs appeared in blood more than at follow-up.

As to time point: sample taken at primary tumor resection. Unsorted whole RNA from tumor, nontumor lung or frozen PBMC underwent sequencing. Patients with untreated early-stage non-small cell lung cancer, numbering some 72, were the donors. Individually, TCR cDNA molecules were each labelled with a unique molecular identifier. One entry per CDR3 protein, called by TCRdb with MiXCR from the 5' RACE reads. The sample yields 75,000 to 85,000 distinct CDR3 sequences, about 20% seen once. The starting material was PBMCs, obtained at surgery. This rearrangement joins TRBV24-1 to TRBJ2-7; weak D call: TRBD1 (6 bases). The sequence was obtained from a male donor with early-stage non-small cell lung cancer. The CDR3 DNA reads as TGTGCCACCAGTGATGCCGGGACATTGGGCTACGAGCAGTACTTC. Protein sequence: CATSDAGTLGYEQYF.